These T cell receptor beta chains were read from a single sample in a study of OX40 agonist ivuxolimab in advanced cancers. Sequenced by immunoSEQ multiplex PCR; TCRdb stores in-frame clones only, minus some. Of roughly 28,000 clones detected, 70% to 85% appear once; the ten largest clones hold approximately 30%. The source was CD4+ or CD8+ T cells sorted from blood, collected in a trial of the OX40 agonist ivuxolimab. These receptors all stem from an adult with an advanced solid tumor such as melanoma, head and neck, liver or kidney cancer. CDR3s include the opening cysteine and the closing phenylalanine or tryptophan. The D gene is left open where the match is weak. Clone size is stated in some rows and not others, as once, few, many or a class when expanded.

>.|.|TRBJ1-1|TRBV4-2
TGTGCCAGCAGCCAAGGGGGGGCCACTGAAGCTTTCTTT
CASSQGGATEAFF
>.|.|TRBJ2-1|TRBV27
TGTGCCAGCAGTTTTACAAGATACAATGAGCAGTTCTTC
CASSFTRYNEQFF
>.|.|TRBJ2-3|TRBV10-2
TGCGCCAGCAGTGAGCCACCCCCAGATACGCAGTATTTT
CASSEPPPDTQYF
>.|.|TRBJ1-4|TRBV5-1
TGCGCCAGCAGCTCCTTACATGCAACTAATGAAAAACTGTTTTTT
CASSSLHATNEKLFF
>.|.|TRBJ2-2|TRBV6-5
TGTGCCAGCAGTTACGAGGGGTACACCGGGGAGCTGTTTTTT
CASSYEGYTGELFF
>.|.|TRBJ2-7|TRBV7-6
TGTGCCAGCAGCTTAAGGGACAACTACGAGCAGTACTTC
CASSLRDNYEQYF
>TRBD1|.|TRBJ1-2|TRBV7-8
TGTGCCAGCAGCTATTACACAGGGGCTGGAACCTTAAACTATGGCTACACCTTC
CASSYYTGAGTLNYGYTF
>TRBD2|.|TRBJ2-1|TRBV9
TGTGCCAGCAGCGATAGCGGGATTTTCGATGAGCAGTTCTTC
CASSDSGIFDEQFF
>.|few|TRBJ2-3|TRBV15
TGTGCCACCCCGGGACACCTCGCAGATACGCAGTATTTT
CATPGHLADTQYF
>TRBD1|.|TRBJ1-6|TRBV6-5
TGTGCCAGCAGTTCGGACAGGGGCGGATCACCCCTCCACTTT
CASSSDRGGSPLHF
>.|.|TRBJ2-7|TRBV28
TGTGCTAGCAGTTTATTGGGGGAAAACTACGAGCAGTACTTC
CASSLLGENYEQYF
>.|once|TRBJ1-1|TRBV5-1
TGCGCCAGCAGCTCGAACAGGGTGGACACTGAAGCTTTCTTT
CASSSNRVDTEAFF
>TRBD2|.|TRBJ2-1|TRBV6-5
TGTGCCAGCAGTTACCGGGGGGTAGGCAATGAGCAGTTCTTC
CASSYRGVGNEQFF
>.|.|TRBJ2-1|TRBV11-3
TGTGCCAGCAGCCTGGACAGAGGTGAACCCAATGAGCAGTTCTTC
CASSLDRGEPNEQFF
>TRBD1|few|TRBJ1-5|TRBV9
TGTGCCAGCAGCGGAACAGGGGCGGTCAATCAGCCCCAGCATTTT
CASSGTGAVNQPQHF
>TRBD2|.|TRBJ2-5|TRBV7-9
TGTGCCAGCAGACGAAACCTGGGACTAGACCAAGAGACCCAGTACTTC
CASRRNLGLDQETQYF
>.|.|TRBJ2-7|TRBV5-5
TGTGCCAGCAGCTGGCTGGGCGGAACTAGCTCCTACGAGCAGTACTTC
CASSWLGGTSSYEQYF
>TRBD2|.|TRBJ2-1|TRBV19
TGTGCCAGTAGTATACTAGCGGGGGATTACAATGAGCAGTTCTTC
CASSILAGDYNEQFF
>.|.|TRBJ1-1|TRBV6-5
TGTGCCAGCAGTTACTCGTCCAGAGGCACTGAAGCTTTCTTT
CASSYSSRGTEAFF
>.|.|TRBJ1-4|TRBV9
TGTGCCAGCAGCCCGAACCAGGCCTCGTCGGATGAAAAACTGTTTTTT
CASSPNQASSDEKLFF
>.|few|TRBJ1-1|TRBV5-3
TGTGCCAGAAGCCCGCCTCAAGGTGGTCCGGGGTCCATGAACACTGAAGCTTTCTTT
CARSPPQGGPGSMNTEAFF
>.|.|TRBJ2-1|TRBV28
TGTGCCAGCAGTTCCGCCCGCTCCTACAATGAGCAGTTCTTC
CASSSARSYNEQFF
>.|.|TRBJ1-1|TRBV9
TGTGCCAGCAGCTCCCGGGGGGTTGGCACTGAAGCTTTCTTT
CASSSRGVGTEAFF
>.|.|TRBJ2-7|TRBV18
TGTGCCAGCTCTCTCCGCGATCTGGGACATTCCTACGAGCAGTACTTC
CASSLRDLGHSYEQYF
>.|.|TRBJ2-1|TRBV19
TGTGCCAGTGATAGCGGCTTTCAATACAATGAGCAGTTCTTC
CASDSGFQYNEQFF
>.|.|TRBJ2-1|TRBV6-5
TGTGCCAGCAGCGAGGGAGGTGAGCAGTTCTTC
CASSEGGEQFF
>TRBD1|.|TRBJ2-3|TRBV5-1
TGCGCCAGCAACTTATTGGAGACAGGGGGCCGCACAGATACGCAGTATTTT
CASNLLETGGRTDTQYF
>.|.|TRBJ2-2|TRBV6-5
TGTGCCAGCAGTTACTCGGATGAGTTGAACACCGGGGAGCTGTTTTTT
CASSYSDELNTGELFF
>.|.|TRBJ2-7|TRBV5-1
TGCGCCAGCAGCTTGATTGCCTACGAGCAGTACTTC
CASSLIAYEQYF
>TRBD1|.|TRBJ2-7|TRBV29-1
TGCAGCGTTGAGACGGGACAGGGGCGAACCTACGAGCAGTACTTC
CSVETGQGRTYEQYF
>TRBD2|once|TRBJ2-3|TRBV9
TGTGCCAGCAGCGTGACGGGACTAGCGGGAGTTGTAGATACGCAGTATTTT
CASSVTGLAGVVDTQYF
>.|.|TRBJ2-7|TRBV5-1
TGCGCCAGCAGCTTGGTGAGCTCTTACGAGCAGTACTTC
CASSLVSSYEQYF
>.|.|TRBJ2-3|TRBV11-2
TGTGCCAGCAGCTTAGGTCGGGGTATAACAGATACGCAGTATTTT
CASSLGRGITDTQYF
>.|.|TRBJ1-2|TRBV6-1
TGTGCCAGCAGTGCCGGGACCCTTTTTTATGGCTACACCTTC
CASSAGTLFYGYTF
>.|few|TRBJ2-1|TRBV5-4
TGTGCCAGCAGCCCCGGTGGGGGGACCTACAATGAGCAGTTCTTC
CASSPGGGTYNEQFF
>.|.|TRBJ2-5|TRBV6-1
TGTGCCAGCAGTGAAACAGGGGGGGCACAAGAGACCCAGTACTTC
CASSETGGAQETQYF
>.|few|TRBJ2-7|TRBV6-1
TGTGCCAGCAGTGACACGGGACCCTACGAGCAGTACTTC
CASSDTGPYEQYF
>.|.|TRBJ2-2|TRBV15
TGTGCCACCAGCAGATCCGTGGGGGATGGGGACACCGGGGAGCTGTTTTTT
CATSRSVGDGDTGELFF
>TRBD1|.|TRBJ2-3|TRBV2
TGTGCCAGCAGTGAGCACCCGACAGGGGGTAGTACGCAGTATTTT
CASSEHPTGGSTQYF
>TRBD1|.|TRBJ2-3|TRBV10-3
TGTGCCATCAGTGAGGTGGAGCCGGGACAGAGTACAGATACGCAGTATTTT
CAISEVEPGQSTDTQYF
>.|.|TRBJ2-3|TRBV7-3
TGTGCCAGCAGCTTAACGGTTCGGGGCACAGATACGCAGTATTTT
CASSLTVRGTDTQYF
>TRBD2|few|TRBJ2-7|TRBV9
TGTGCCAGCAGCGTAGGACCTGACCCGGGCGGGAGCTACGAGCAGTACTTC
CASSVGPDPGGSYEQYF
>TRBD2|few|TRBJ2-1|TRBV7-3
TGTGCCAGCAGCTTCCTAGCGGGGGGCTCCTCACCCTACAATGAGCAGTTCTTC
CASSFLAGGSSPYNEQFF
>.|.|TRBJ2-7|TRBV5-1
TGCGCCAGCAGCTTGCGCGGAGCCTACGAGCAGTACTTC
CASSLRGAYEQYF
>TRBD2|.|TRBJ2-7|TRBV11-1
TGTGCCAGCAGCCCCCGCGGCCGTTGGGGGGGAACCTACGAGCAGTACTTC
CASSPRGRWGGTYEQYF
>.|.|TRBJ1-1|TRBV25-1
TGTGCCAGCAGTGACGGACGGGGTGAAGCTTTCTTT
CASSDGRGEAFF
>.|.|TRBJ2-3|TRBV2
TGTGCCAGCCTCCTCCCCCGGGGAGATACGCAGTATTTT
CASLLPRGDTQYF
>TRBD1|.|TRBJ2-7|TRBV30
TGTGCCTGGACCAATCCGGGACAGGGTTTGTACGAGCAGTACTTC
CAWTNPGQGLYEQYF